Listed below are T cell receptor beta chains from one sample, sequenced in a study of T cell responses to AZD1222 COVID-19 vaccine. Assay used: immunoSEQ multiplex PCR; TCRdb lists only in-frame clones, some missing. The sample lists fewer than 50,000 clones, around 91% seen once, with over 30% in the top ten. The input for sequencing was peripheral blood, taken 28 days after the second AZD1222 dose. The receptors here all came from an adult who received the AZD1222 COVID-19 vaccine. Each CDR3 is given with its conserved first and last residue.

>TRBV5-6|TRBJ2-1
CASSSAGASYNEQFF
>TRBV4-3|TRBJ1-2
CASSQELLAGGGYTF
>TRBV14|TRBJ2-7
CASSPRLPARYEQYF
>TRBV3-1/TRBV3-2|TRBJ1-2
CASSPSAGYGYTF
>TRBV6-1|TRBJ1-1
CASSEDPGQLNTEAFF
>TRBV19|TRBJ2-3
CATADVADTQYF
>TRBV4-3|TRBJ1-5
CASSQVQGQPQHF
>TRBV5-3|TRBJ2-2
CARSLGDLLAPGELFF
>TRBV6-2/TRBV6-3|TRBJ2-7
CASSYSTARQADEQYF
>TRBV10-3|TRBJ2-2
CATSYRGLDTGELFF
>TRBV28|TRBJ1-1
CASTPDRDAHAEAFF
>TRBV4-3|TRBJ1-1
CASSQEAIGSTEAFF
>TRBV25-1|TRBJ2-2
CASSPLRETGELFF
>TRBV30|TRBJ1-6
CAWSVGLGQNNSPLHF
>TRBV6-5|TRBJ1-1
CASRRQGMNTEAFF
>TRBV15|TRBJ1-5
CATSEGARNQPQHF
>TRBV5-4|TRBJ1-2
CASSSPGYGYTF
>TRBV14|TRBJ2-2
CASSQVRQGYTGELFF
>TRBV19|TRBJ2-2
CASSIIGSGELFF
>TRBV3-1/TRBV3-2|TRBJ2-7
CASSHAGTGSYEQYF
>TRBV9|TRBJ2-3
CASSVTVGTDTQYF
>TRBV5-5|TRBJ2-7
CASSLGGRGGEQYF
>TRBV6-5|TRBJ1-2
CASAKGYQNYGYTF
>TRBV9|TRBJ2-3
CASSVAGLADTDTQYF
>TRBV5-1|TRBJ1-1
CASSLPQNTEAFF
>TRBV7-2|TRBJ1-5
CASSLPGRGNQPQHF
>TRBV5-1|TRBJ1-1
CASSIEGDREAFF